A selection of T cell receptor beta chains follows, all from one sample in a study of blood T cell repertoires in COVID-19. Measured with immunoSEQ multiplex PCR; TCRdb has only the in-frame clones, and not every one. The sample lists tens of thousands of clones; over 80% were seen once. The sequencing sample was made of peripheral blood. The source is a human donor in a cohort sampled during active COVID-19. Each CDR3 is given with its conserved first and last residue. A D gene is named only where the DNA matches it firmly. The listing skips clone size in some rows; elsewhere it reads once, few, many or a size class.

len	d_gene	v_gene	j_gene	abundance	CDR3aa	CDR3nt
12	.	TRBV27	TRBJ1-5	once	CASSIQGQPQHF	TGTGCCAGCAGTATACAGGGTCAGCCCCAGCATTTT
14	TRBD1	TRBV28	TRBJ1-2	.	CASSVTGGSYGYTF	TGTGCCAGCAGCGTGACAGGGGGCTCCTATGGCTACACCTTC
13	TRBD1	TRBV6-5	TRBJ2-7	.	CASTKGGATEQYF	TGTGCCAGCACGAAAGGGGGCGCGACCGAGCAGTACTTC
16	.	TRBV7-6	TRBJ2-7	.	CASSRPKGQNSYEQYF	TGTGCCAGCAGCCGCCCCAAAGGACAGAACTCCTACGAGCAGTACTTC
14	.	TRBV5-8	TRBJ1-5	.	CASSLEGGYQPQHF	TGTGCCAGCAGCTTGGAGGGGGGGTATCAGCCCCAGCATTTT
15	.	TRBV11-2	TRBJ1-2	.	CASSLDFGGNYGYTF	TGTGCCAGCAGCTTAGACTTTGGCGGCAACTATGGCTACACCTTC
14	.	TRBV10-2	TRBJ1-4	once	CASSNRERDEKLFF	TGCGCCAGCTCGAACAGGGAGAGGGATGAAAAACTGTTTTTT
16	.	TRBV28	TRBJ1-3	.	CASSLPQGSSGNTIYF	TGTGCCAGCAGTTTACCTCAGGGTAGCTCTGGAAACACCATATATTTT
15	.	TRBV7-3	TRBJ2-1	.	CASSLTSLGRAEQFF	TGTGCCAGCAGCTTAACCAGCCTGGGCAGGGCTGAGCAGTTCTTC
13	TRBD2	TRBV30	TRBJ2-3	.	CAWSMAGVDTQYF	TGTGCCTGGAGTATGGCGGGGGTGGATACGCAGTATTTT
15	TRBD1	TRBV2	TRBJ1-2	.	CASRAPGQGNYGYTF	TGTGCCAGCAGGGCACCGGGACAGGGGAACTATGGCTACACCTTC
19	.	TRBV9	TRBJ1-1	few	CASSDKILLGAGDSTEAFF	TGTGCCAGCAGCGACAAAATCCTTCTGGGGGCAGGGGATTCTACTGAAGCTTTCTTT
14	TRBD1	TRBV27	TRBJ1-5	.	CASSFGTGNQPQHF	TGTGCCAGCAGTTTTGGGACAGGCAATCAGCCCCAGCATTTT
15	TRBD1	TRBV5-1	TRBJ2-5	.	CASSLNTGGQETQYF	TGCGCCAGCAGCTTGAATACAGGGGGCCAAGAGACCCAGTACTTC
14	.	TRBV3-1/TRBV3-2	TRBJ2-2	.	CASSPFGVPGELFF	TGTGCCAGCAGCCCTTTCGGGGTCCCCGGGGAGCTGTTTTTT
15	TRBD1	TRBV27	TRBJ1-2	.	CASANRQGLNYGYTF	TGTGCCAGCGCAAACAGACAGGGACTCAACTATGGCTACACCTTC